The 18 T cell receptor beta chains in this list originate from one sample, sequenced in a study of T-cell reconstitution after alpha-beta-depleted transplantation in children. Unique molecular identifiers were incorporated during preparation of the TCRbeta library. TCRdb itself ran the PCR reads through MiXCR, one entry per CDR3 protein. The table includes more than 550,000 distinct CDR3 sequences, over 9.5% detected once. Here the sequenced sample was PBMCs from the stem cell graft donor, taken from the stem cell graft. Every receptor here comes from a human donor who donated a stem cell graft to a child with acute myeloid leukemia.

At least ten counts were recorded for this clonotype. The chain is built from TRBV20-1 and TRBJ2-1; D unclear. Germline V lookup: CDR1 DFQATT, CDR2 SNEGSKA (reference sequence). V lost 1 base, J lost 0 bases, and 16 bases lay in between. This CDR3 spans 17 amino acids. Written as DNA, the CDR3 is TGCAGTGCTAGAGTCCCGCTAGGGTCGAGCTCCTACAATGAGCAGTTCTTC. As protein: CSARVPLGSSSYNEQFF.

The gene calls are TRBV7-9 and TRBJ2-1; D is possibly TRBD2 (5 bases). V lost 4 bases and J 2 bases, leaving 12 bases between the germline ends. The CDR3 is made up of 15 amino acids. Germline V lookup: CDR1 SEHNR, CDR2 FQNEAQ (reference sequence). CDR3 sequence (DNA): TGTGCCAGCAGCTCGGACTCCCTCCCCTACAATGAGCAGTTCTTC. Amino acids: CASSSDSLPYNEQFF.

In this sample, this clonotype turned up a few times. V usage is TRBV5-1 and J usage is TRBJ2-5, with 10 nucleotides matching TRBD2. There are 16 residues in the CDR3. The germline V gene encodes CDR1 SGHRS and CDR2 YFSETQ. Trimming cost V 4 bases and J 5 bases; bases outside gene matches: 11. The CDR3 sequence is CASSHPSGRDVETQYF. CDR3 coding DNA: TGCGCCAGCAGCCATCCTAGCGGGAGAGACGTTGAGACCCAGTACTTC. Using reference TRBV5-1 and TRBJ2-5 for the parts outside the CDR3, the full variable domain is KAGVTQTPRYLIKTRGQQVTLSCSPISGHRSVSWYQQTPGQGLQFLFEYFSETQRNKGNFPGRFSGRQFSNSRSEMNVSTLELGDSALYLCASSHPSGRDVETQYFGPGTRLLVL.

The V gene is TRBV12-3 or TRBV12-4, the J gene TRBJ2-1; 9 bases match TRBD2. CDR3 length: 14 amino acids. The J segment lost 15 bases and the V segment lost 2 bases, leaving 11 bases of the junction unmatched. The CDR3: CASSLTSGPPRPFF. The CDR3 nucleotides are TGTGCCAGCAGTTTAACTAGCGGGCCCCCCAGGCCGTTCTTC.

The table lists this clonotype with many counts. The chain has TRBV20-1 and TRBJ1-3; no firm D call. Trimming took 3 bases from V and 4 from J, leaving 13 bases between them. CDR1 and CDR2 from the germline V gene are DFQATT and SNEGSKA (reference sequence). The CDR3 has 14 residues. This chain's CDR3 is CSASGPGEGNTIYF. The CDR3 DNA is TGCAGTGCTAGCGGGCCGGGAGAAGGAAACACCATATATTTT.

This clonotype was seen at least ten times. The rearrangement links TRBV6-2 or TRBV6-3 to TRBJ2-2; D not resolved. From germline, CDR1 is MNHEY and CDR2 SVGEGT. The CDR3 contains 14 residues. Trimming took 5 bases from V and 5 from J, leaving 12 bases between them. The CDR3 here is CASSDLAGTGELFF. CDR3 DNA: TGTGCCAGCAGTGACTTAGCTGGGACCGGGGAGCTGTTTTTT.

The CDR3 nucleotides read TGTGCCAGCACCGGAAGGGGATCGGGCTCCTACGAGCAGTACTTC. Translating gives CASTGRGSGSYEQYF. The V call is TRBV25-1, the J call TRBJ2-7, with a possible D match to TRBD1 (5 bases). The ends were cut back, 7 bases at V and 0 bases at J, with 16 bases in the middle. The CDR3 is 15 residues long. Germline CDR1 MGHDK, CDR2 SYGVNS.

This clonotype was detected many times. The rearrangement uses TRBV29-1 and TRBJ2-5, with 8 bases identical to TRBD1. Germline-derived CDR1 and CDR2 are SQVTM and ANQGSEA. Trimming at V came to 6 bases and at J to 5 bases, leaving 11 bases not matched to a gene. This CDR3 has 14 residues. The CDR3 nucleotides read TGCAGCGTCCCCCGGGACAGGAATTCGGAGACCCAGTACTTC. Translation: CSVPRDRNSETQYF.

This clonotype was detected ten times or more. This CDR3 reads CASSDRVWTGELFF. The CDR3 coding sequence is TGTGCCAGCAGTGACAGGGTGTGGACCGGGGAGCTGTTTTTT. The chain carries TRBV7-2 and TRBJ2-2, with TRBD1 identical over 7 bases. CDR1 is SGHTA and CDR2 is FQGNSA in the germline V gene. With V trimmed by 6 bases and J by 5 bases, 6 bases remained unmatched. This CDR3 region has 14 residues.

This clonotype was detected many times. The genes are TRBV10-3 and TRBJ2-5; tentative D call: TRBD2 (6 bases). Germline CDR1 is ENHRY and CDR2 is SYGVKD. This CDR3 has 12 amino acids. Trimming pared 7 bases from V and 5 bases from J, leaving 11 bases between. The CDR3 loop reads CAIKGLAETQYF. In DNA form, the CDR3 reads TGTGCCATCAAAGGGCTAGCGGAGACCCAGTACTTC.

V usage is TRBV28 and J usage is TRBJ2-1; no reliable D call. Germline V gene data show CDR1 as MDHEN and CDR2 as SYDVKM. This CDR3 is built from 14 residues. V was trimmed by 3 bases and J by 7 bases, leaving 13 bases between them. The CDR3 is CASSFRSGRNEQFF. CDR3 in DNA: TGTGCCAGCAGTTTCAGGAGTGGCCGGAATGAGCAGTTCTTC.

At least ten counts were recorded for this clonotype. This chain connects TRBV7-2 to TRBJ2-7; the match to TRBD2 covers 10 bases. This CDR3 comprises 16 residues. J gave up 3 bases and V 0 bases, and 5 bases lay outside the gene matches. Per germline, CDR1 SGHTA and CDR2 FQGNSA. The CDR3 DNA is TGTGCCAGCAGCTTAGCTTCTAGCGGGAGATTCTACGAGCAGTACTTC. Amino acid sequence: CASSLASSGRFYEQYF.

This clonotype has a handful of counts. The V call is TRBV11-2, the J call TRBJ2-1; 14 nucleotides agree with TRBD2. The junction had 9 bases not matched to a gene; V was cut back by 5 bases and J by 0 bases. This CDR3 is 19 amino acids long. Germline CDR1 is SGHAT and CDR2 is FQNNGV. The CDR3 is CASSASRTSGRISYNEQFF. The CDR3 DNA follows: TGTGCCAGCAGCGCCTCTCGGACTAGCGGGAGGATCTCCTACAATGAGCAGTTCTTC.

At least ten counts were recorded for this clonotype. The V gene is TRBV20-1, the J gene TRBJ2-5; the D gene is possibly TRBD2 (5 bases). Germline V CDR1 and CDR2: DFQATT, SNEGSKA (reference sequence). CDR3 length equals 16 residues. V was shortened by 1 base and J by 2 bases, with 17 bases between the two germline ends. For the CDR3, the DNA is TGCAGTGCTAGAGCCCCCCCAAGCACGGGGCAAGAGACCCAGTACTTC. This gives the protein CSARAPPSTGQETQYF.

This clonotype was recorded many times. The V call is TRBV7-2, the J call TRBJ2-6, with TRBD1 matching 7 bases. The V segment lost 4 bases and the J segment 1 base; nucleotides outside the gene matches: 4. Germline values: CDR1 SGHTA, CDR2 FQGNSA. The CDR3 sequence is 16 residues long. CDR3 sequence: CASSYQQGSGANVLTF. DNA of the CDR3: TGTGCCAGCAGCTACCAACAGGGGTCTGGGGCCAACGTCCTGACTTTC.

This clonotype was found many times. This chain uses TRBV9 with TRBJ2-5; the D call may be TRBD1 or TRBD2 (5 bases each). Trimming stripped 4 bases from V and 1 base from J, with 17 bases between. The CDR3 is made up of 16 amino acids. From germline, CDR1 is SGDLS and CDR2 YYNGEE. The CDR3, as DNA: TGTGCCAGCAGCCCCCGGCCGGGACGGACCCAAGAGACCCAGTACTTC. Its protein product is CASSPRPGRTQETQYF. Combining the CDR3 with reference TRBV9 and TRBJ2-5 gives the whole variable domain DSGVTQTPKHLITATGQRVTLRCSPRSGDLSVYWYQQSLDQGLQFLIQYYNGEERAKGNILERFSAQQFPDLHSELNLSSLELGDSALYFCASSPRPGRTQETQYFGPGTRLLVL.

The DNA for the CDR3 is TGTGCCAGCAGTGCAGCCGACAGGGAGTACGAGCAGTACTTC. This codes for CASSAADREYEQYF. This chain joins TRBV27 and TRBJ2-7; 7 bases agree with TRBD1. The CDR3 loop spans 14 amino acids. Trimming removed 5 bases from V and 4 bases from J; junction bases left unmatched: 8. The germline gives CDR1 MNHEY, CDR2 SMNVEV (reference sequence).

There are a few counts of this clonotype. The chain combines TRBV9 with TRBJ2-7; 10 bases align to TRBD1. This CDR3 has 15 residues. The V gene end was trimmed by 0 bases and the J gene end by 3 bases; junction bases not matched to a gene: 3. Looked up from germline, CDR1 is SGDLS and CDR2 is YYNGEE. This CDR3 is CASSVGGTGDYEQYF. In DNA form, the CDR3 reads TGTGCCAGCAGCGTAGGGGGGACAGGGGACTACGAGCAGTACTTC.